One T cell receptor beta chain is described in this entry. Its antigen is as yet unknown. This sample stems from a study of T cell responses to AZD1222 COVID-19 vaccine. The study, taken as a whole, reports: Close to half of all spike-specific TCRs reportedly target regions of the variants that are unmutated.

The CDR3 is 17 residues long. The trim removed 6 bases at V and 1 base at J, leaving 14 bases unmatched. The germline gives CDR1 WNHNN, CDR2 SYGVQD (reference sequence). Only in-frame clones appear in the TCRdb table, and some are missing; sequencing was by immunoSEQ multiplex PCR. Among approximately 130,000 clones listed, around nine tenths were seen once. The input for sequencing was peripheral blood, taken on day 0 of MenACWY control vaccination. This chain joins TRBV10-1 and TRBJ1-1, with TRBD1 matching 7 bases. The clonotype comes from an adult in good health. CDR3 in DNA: TGCGCCAGCAGGGACCAGGAGAGGGGGCGACCGAACACTGAAGCTTTCTTT. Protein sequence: CASRDQERGRPNTEAFF.